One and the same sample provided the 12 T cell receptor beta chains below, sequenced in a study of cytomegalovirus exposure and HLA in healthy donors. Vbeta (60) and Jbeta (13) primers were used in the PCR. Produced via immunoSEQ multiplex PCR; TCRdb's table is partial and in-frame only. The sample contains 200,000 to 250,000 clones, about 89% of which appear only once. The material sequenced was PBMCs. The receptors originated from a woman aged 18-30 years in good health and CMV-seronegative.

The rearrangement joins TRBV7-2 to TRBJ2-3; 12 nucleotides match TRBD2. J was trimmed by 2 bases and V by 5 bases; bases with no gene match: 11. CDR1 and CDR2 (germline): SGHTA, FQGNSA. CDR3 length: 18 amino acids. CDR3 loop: CASSRLAGAGINTDTQYF. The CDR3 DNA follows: TGTGCCAGCAGCCGACTAGCGGGGGCCGGAATAAACACAGATACGCAGTATTTT.

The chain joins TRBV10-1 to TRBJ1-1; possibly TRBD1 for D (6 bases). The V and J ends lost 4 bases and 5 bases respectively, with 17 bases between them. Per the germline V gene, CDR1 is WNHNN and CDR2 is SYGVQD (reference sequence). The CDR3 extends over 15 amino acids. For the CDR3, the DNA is TGCGCCAGCAGTGTCAGTACGGGTCAGGGGACTGAAGCTTTCTTT. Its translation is CASSVSTGQGTEAFF.

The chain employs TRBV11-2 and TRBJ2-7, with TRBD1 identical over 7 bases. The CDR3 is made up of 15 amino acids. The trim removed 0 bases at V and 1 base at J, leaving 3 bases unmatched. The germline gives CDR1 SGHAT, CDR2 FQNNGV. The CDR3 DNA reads TGTGCCAGCAGCTTAGAGGCAGGGGGTTCCTACGAGCAGTACTTC. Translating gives CASSLEAGGSYEQYF.

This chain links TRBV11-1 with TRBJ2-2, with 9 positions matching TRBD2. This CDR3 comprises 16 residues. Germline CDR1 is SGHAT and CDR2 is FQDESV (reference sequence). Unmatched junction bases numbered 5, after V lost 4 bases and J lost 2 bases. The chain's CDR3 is CASSSGTSPNTGELFF. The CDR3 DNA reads TGTGCCAGCAGCTCCGGGACTAGCCCTAACACCGGGGAGCTGTTTTTT.

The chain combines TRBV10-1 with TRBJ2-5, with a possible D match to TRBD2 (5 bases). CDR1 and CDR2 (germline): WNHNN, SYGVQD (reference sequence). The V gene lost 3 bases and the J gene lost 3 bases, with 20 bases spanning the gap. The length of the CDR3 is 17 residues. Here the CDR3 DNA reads TGCGCCAGCAGTGACCGAAGACGGACTGGTACTAAAGAGACCCAGTACTTC. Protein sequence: CASSDRRRTGTKETQYF.

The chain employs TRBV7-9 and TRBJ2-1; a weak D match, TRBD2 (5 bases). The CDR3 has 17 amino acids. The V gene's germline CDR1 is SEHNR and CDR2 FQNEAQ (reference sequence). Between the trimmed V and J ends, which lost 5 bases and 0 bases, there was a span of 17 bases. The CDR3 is CASSPFLAGSSYNEQFF. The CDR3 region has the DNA TGTGCCAGCAGCCCCTTCCTGGCTGGGAGCTCCTACAATGAGCAGTTCTTC.

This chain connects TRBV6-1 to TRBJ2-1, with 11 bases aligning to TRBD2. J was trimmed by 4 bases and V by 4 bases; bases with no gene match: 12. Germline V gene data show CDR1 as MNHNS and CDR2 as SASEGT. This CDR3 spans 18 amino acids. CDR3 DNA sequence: TGTGCCAGCAGTGCCAATATAGCGGGGGGGGGAAGGTACAATGAGCAGTTCTTC. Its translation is CASSANIAGGGRYNEQFF.

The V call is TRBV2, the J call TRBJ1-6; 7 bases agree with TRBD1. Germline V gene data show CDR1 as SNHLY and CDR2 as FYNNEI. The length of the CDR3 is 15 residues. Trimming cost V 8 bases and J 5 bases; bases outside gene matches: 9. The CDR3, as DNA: TGTGCCAGCCGGCGGAGGGGGCTTGATAATTCACCCCTCCACTTT. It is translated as CASRRRGLDNSPLHF.

The CDR3 bases are TGCGCCAGCAGCCTGGTCCCGGGACTAGCGGGGGCATTGGAGACCCAGTACTTC. It encodes CASSLVPGLAGALETQYF. The V gene is TRBV4-1, the J gene TRBJ2-5; 14 nucleotides align to TRBD2. V lost 4 bases and J lost 5; bases outside the gene matches: 12. The length of the CDR3 is 18 residues. The V gene's germline CDR1 is MGHRA and CDR2 YSYEKL.

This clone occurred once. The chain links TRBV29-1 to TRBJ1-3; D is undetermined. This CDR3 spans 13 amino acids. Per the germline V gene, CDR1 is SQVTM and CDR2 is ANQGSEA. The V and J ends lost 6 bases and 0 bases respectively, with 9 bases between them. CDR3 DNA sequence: TGCAGCGTGGAGCGGTACTCTGGAAACACCATATATTTT. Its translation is CSVERYSGNTIYF.

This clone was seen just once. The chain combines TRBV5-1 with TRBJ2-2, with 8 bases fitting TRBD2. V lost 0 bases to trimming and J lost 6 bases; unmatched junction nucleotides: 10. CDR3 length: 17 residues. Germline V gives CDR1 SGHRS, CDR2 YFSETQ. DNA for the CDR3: TGCGCCAGCAGCTTGGCCGAGACGGGACTAGTGTCCGGGGAGCTGTTTTTT. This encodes CASSLAETGLVSGELFF.

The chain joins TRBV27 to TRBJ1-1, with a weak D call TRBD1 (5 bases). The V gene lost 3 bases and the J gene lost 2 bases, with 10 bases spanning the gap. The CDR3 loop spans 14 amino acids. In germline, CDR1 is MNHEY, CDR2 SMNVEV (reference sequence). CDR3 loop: CASSFWGVNTEAFF. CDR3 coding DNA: TGTGCCAGCAGTTTCTGGGGGGTAAACACTGAAGCTTTCTTT.